This TCR beta chain was found in a study of shared clonotypes between healthy human individuals. Germline V gene data show CDR1 as MNHEY and CDR2 as SMNVEV (reference sequence). The V gene end was trimmed by 4 bases and the J gene end by 6 bases; junction bases not matched to a gene: 3. The CDR3 length is 15 residues. Assay: immunoSEQ multiplex PCR; the TCRdb copy retains only in-frame clones and omits some. The repertoire holds more than 2,000,000 clones, more than 90% seen once, with 0.13% to 0.15% in the top ten. The material sequenced was naive CD4+ T cells sorted from blood. Described subset: CD45RA+ positively selected. The rearrangement uses TRBV27 and TRBJ2-1; 13 nucleotides match TRBD2. This receptor was identified in a man younger than 35 in good health. The CDR3 is CASSSTSGRANEQFF. CDR3 coding DNA: TGTGCCAGCAGTTCTACTAGCGGGAGGGCCAATGAGCAGTTCTTC.